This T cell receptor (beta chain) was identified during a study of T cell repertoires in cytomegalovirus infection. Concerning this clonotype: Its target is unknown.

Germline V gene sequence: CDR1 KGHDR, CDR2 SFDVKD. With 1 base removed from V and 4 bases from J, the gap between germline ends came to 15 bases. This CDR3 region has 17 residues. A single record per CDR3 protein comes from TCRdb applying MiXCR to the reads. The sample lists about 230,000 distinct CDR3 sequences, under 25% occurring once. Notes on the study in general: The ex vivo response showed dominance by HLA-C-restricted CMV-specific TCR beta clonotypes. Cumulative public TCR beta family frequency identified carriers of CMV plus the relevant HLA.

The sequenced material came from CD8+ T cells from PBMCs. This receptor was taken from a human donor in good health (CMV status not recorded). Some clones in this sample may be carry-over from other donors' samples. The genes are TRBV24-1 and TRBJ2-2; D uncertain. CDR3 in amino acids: CATSDLDSPQATGELFF. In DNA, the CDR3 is TGTGCCACCAGTGATTTAGACTCCCCTCAGGCCACCGGGGAGCTGTTTTTT.